This T cell receptor (beta chain) was observed in a study of shared clonotypes between healthy human individuals. Study-level results: The donor pool, a small one, limited the genetic and exposure-history diversity represented. Only blood underwent sampling, and tissue repertoires likely differ.

Regarding this clone: The antigen is not known.

Germline-derived CDR1 and CDR2 are MNHEY and SVGAGI. The CDR3 is 15 residues long. Trimming pared 5 bases from V and 0 bases from J, leaving 11 bases between. Here immunoSEQ multiplex PCR was the method, and the copy in TCRdb shows in-frame clones only, minus some. The sample consists of around 690,000 clones, roughly 87% of them appearing once. The clonotype originates from a man between 18 and 35 years old in good health. Some clones in this sample may be carry-over from other donors' samples. Sequencing used memory CD8+ T cells from PBMCs. Subset here: CD45RO+ cells pooled with CCR7-negative TemRA cells. The V and J genes are TRBV6-5 and TRBJ1-3, with D tentatively TRBD1 (6 bases). The CDR3 DNA reads TGTGCCAGCAGTCAGACAGGCCTCTCTGGAAACACCATATATTTT. Translated, it gives CASSQTGLSGNTIYF.